The clone carrying this TCR beta chain was observed a single time. This record comes from a study of blood T cell repertoires in COVID-19. After removal of 5 bases from V and 0 bases from J, the junction contained 20 bases not matched to a gene. The CDR3 totals 20 residues. The V gene's germline CDR1 is SGHVS and CDR2 FNYEAQ. In the authors' workflow: Reference gene primers were amplified, and this amplification served to estimate nucleated cell counts. Here immunoSEQ multiplex PCR was the method, and the copy in TCRdb shows in-frame clones only, minus some. The V and J calls and the clone size are those of that table, but D and trimming were determined from the DNA. The sample has about 50,000 clones, roughly 86% seen once.

This TCR came from an older woman with acute or convalescent COVID-19. The sequencing sample was made of peripheral blood. This sequence joins TRBV7-6 and TRBJ2-3; 7 bases are a match to TRBD1. CDR3 in DNA: TGTGCCAGCAGCGCCTTTTCTGCGAGATTGACAGGGCCTAGCACAGATACGCAGTATTTT. Its protein product is CASSAFSARLTGPSTDTQYF. The full variable domain, in which reference TRBV7-6 and TRBJ2-3 provide the parts outside the CDR3, is GAGVSQSPRYKVTKRGQDVALRCDPISGHVSLYWYRQALGQGPEFLTYFNYEAQQDKSGLPNDRFSAERPEGSISTLTIQRTEQRDSAMYRCASSAFSARLTGPSTDTQYFGPGTRLTVL.